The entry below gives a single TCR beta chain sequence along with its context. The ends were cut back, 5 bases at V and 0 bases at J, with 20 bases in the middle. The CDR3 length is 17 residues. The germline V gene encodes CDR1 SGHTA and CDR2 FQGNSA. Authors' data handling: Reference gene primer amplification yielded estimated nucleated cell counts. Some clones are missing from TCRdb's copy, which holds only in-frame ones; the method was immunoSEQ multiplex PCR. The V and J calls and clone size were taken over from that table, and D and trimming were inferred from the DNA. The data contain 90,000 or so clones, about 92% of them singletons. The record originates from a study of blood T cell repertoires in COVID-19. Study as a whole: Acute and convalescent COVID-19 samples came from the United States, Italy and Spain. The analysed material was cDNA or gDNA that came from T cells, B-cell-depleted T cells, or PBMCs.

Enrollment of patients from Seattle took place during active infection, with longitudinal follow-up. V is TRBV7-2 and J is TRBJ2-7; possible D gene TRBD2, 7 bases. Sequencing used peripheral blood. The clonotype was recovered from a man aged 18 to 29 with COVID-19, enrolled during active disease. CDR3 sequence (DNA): TGTGCCAGCAGCCCCAATGGGGGGGGCGGTCGCTCCTACGAGCAGTACTTC. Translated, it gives CASSPNGGGGRSYEQYF.